Shown below are 32 T cell receptor beta chains from a single sample sequenced in a study of Ad26.COV2.S vaccination and SARS-CoV-2 variants. The protocol was immunoSEQ multiplex PCR, while the TCRdb copy is restricted to in-frame clones and leaves out a portion. The sample has roughly 300,000 clones; 88% are singletons. Indicated treatment: some 20 received Ad26.COV2.S at low or high dose, single or two shots; about 5 received placebo; per-sample allocation not given. Material that was analyzed had been drawn on day 63 after the first vaccine or placebo injection. The sequencing here drew on peripheral blood, taken in a trial of Ad26.COV2.S vaccine versus placebo. These receptors all come from a person between 18 and 65 years old who received the Ad26.COV2.S COVID-19 vaccine or a placebo.

Concerning this clone: Other DNA sequences within the sample encode an identical CDR3. The gene calls are TRBV30 and TRBJ1-1; D remains ambiguous. Germline CDR1 GTSNPN, CDR2 SVGIG (reference sequence). The V end was cut by 4 bases, the J end by 0 bases, with 6 bases between. The CDR3 is made up of 12 amino acids. CDR3 protein: CAWTVMNTEAFF. The DNA of the CDR3 is TGTGCCTGGACAGTCATGAACACTGAAGCTTTCTTT.

This chain joins TRBV15 and TRBJ2-4, with 9 bases that match TRBD2. The V and J ends lost 5 bases and 1 base, in that order; junction bases with no gene match: 9. The CDR3 is 17 amino acids. The germline CDR1 and CDR2 sequences are LNHNV and YYDKDF (reference sequence). CDR3 in amino acids: CATSLPGGRAAKNIQYF. The CDR3 DNA reads as TGTGCCACCAGCCTACCGGGCGGGAGGGCCGCCAAAAACATTCAGTACTTC.

The V call is TRBV6-2 or TRBV6-3, the J call TRBJ2-7; D gene unclear. The CDR3 spans 14 residues. V was pared by 5 bases and J by 0 bases, with 11 bases between. CDR1 and CDR2 from the germline V gene are MNHEY and SVGEGT. As DNA, the CDR3 is TGTGCCAGCAGTAGAGAACGGAGCTCCTACGAGCAGTACTTC. Protein sequence: CASSRERSSYEQYF.

The CDR3 loop is CASSHREKGADTIYF. In nucleotides, the CDR3 is TGTGCCAGCTCACACCGGGAAAAGGGGGCCGACACCATATATTTT. The chain employs TRBV18 and TRBJ1-3; 7 bases agree with TRBD1. This CDR3 spans 15 amino acids. The V gene end was trimmed by 4 bases and the J gene end by 8 bases; junction bases not matched to a gene: 11. Germline values: CDR1 KGHSH, CDR2 LQKENI.

The chain recombines TRBV9 with TRBJ2-3; 8 nucleotides match TRBD1. The V gene's germline CDR1 is SGDLS and CDR2 YYNGEE. The CDR3 has 14 amino acids. J was trimmed by 1 base and V by 6 bases; bases with no gene match: 4. The CDR3 here is CASNLDRGTDTQYF. The CDR3 DNA is TGTGCCAGCAACCTGGACAGGGGCACAGATACGCAGTATTTT.

The rearrangement uses TRBV27 and TRBJ2-1; D is unresolved. Trimming removed 6 bases from V and 1 base from J, with 4 bases in between. The CDR3 covers 12 residues. The germline gives CDR1 MNHEY, CDR2 SMNVEV (reference sequence). Here the CDR3 DNA reads TGTGCCAGCAGCTATTCCTACAATGAGCAGTTCTTC. This codes for CASSYSYNEQFF.

The chain is built from TRBV29-1 and TRBJ2-7; 9 bases match TRBD2. The germline gives CDR1 SQVTM, CDR2 ANQGSEA. V shed 7 bases, J shed 1 base, and the junction held 8 bases outside the gene matches. This CDR3 region has 14 residues. CDR3 amino acids: CSATNLAGSYEQYF. The CDR3 coding sequence is TGCAGCGCCACAAATCTAGCGGGGTCCTACGAGCAGTACTTC.

This chain joins TRBV24-1 and TRBJ2-1; the match to TRBD2 covers 8 bases. The CDR3 runs 14 residues. V gave up 10 bases and J gave up 2 bases; unmatched junction bases: 6. Germline V CDR1 and CDR2: KGHDR, SFDVKD. The CDR3 region is CATLSGGPYNEQFF. The CDR3 DNA sequence: TGTGCCACACTCTCGGGAGGGCCCTACAATGAGCAGTTCTTC.

V gene TRBV18 combines with J gene TRBJ2-5; TRBD2 might be the D (5 bases). Germline V lookup: CDR1 KGHSH, CDR2 LQKENI. The CDR3 covers 13 residues. Trimming took off 3 bases at V and 3 bases at J, with 8 bases between the two ends. The DNA for the CDR3 is TGTGCCAGCTCACCCGGACTGGAAGAGACCCAGTACTTC. This translates into CASSPGLEETQYF. Using reference TRBV18 and TRBJ2-5 for the parts outside the CDR3, the full variable domain is NAGVMQNPRHLVRRRGQEARLRCSPMKGHSHVYWYRQLPEEGLKFMVYLQKENIIDESGMPKERFSAEFPKEGPSILRIQQVVRGDSAAYFCASSPGLEETQYFGPGTRLLVL.

The gene calls are TRBV21-1 and TRBJ2-7; the table gives TRBD2 as D, unverified against the DNA. TRBV21-1 is a known pseudogene. The CDR3 has 13 amino acids. The CDR3 sequence is CATRGTTFYEQYF. Here the CDR3 DNA reads TGTGCCACCAGAGGGACTACGTTCTACGAGCAGTACTTC.

This chain's CDR3 is CASSLVAAQETQYF. In DNA form, the CDR3 reads TGTGCCAGCAGCTTAGTGGCGGCCCAAGAGACCCAGTACTTC. The rearrangement links TRBV7-2 to TRBJ2-5; no firm D call. CDR1 and CDR2 from the germline V gene are SGHTA and FQGNSA. CDR3 length: 14 residues. Deletions cut 1 base from V and 1 base from J, with 7 bases between.

The chain links TRBV6-4 to TRBJ1-2; D is uncertain. The length of the CDR3 is 12 residues. Trimming took off 2 bases at V and 5 bases at J, with 6 bases between the two ends. The V gene's germline CDR1 is MRHNA and CDR2 SNTAGT. CDR3 sequence: CASSDGGYGYTF. For the CDR3, the DNA is TGTGCCAGCAGTGACGGTGGGTATGGCTACACCTTC.

This clone showed up just a few times. Other DNA sequences in this specimen translate into the identical CDR3. The chain links TRBV6-5 to TRBJ2-3; D is ambiguous. The CDR3 is 12 amino acids. V was clipped by 6 bases and J by 0 bases, with 4 bases between them. Germline CDR1 MNHEY, CDR2 SVGAGI. In DNA, the CDR3 is TGTGCCAGCAGGTCGAGCACAGATACGCAGTATTTT. Translation gives CASRSSTDTQYF.

V gene TRBV2 combines with J gene TRBJ1-1; TRBD1 might be the D (6 bases). Per germline, CDR1 SNHLY and CDR2 FYNNEI. Trimming pared 0 bases from V and 11 bases from J, leaving 22 bases between. The CDR3 loop spans 16 amino acids. The CDR3 sequence: CASSEALQRPRGDAFF. The CDR3 DNA sequence: TGTGCCAGCAGTGAAGCGCTTCAACGACCAAGGGGGGACGCTTTCTTT.

The gene calls are TRBV9 and TRBJ2-2; a possible D gene is TRBD1 (7 bases). The germline V and J ends were trimmed by 4 bases and 7 bases, with 26 bases remaining between them. The CDR3 is 18 residues long. Germline V gene lookup returns CDR1 SGDLS and CDR2 YYNGEE. The CDR3 nucleotides are TGTGCCAGCAGCAGCGCCACCAGGGGGAGGTACGGTAACGGGGAGCTGTTTTTT. Protein sequence: CASSSATRGRYGNGELFF.

This chain joins TRBV5-4 and TRBJ1-4; D gene uncertain. Trimming left V 3 bases short and J 5 bases short, with 11 bases between. CDR3 length: 14 amino acids. Germline lookup yields CDR1 SGHNT and CDR2 YYREEE (reference sequence). The CDR3 region has the DNA TGTGCCAGCAGCTCGGCTGGGAAGAATGAAAAACTGTTTTTT. This encodes CASSSAGKNEKLFF.

The V gene is TRBV9, the J gene TRBJ2-2; D gene unclear. Deletions cut 4 bases from V and 1 base from J, with 29 bases between. CDR3 length: 21 residues. Germline V CDR1 and CDR2: SGDLS, YYNGEE. The CDR3 DNA follows: TGTGCCAGCAGCCCCCGAAGGAAGAGCCTGGACCTATGGGGGAACACCGGGGAGCTGTTTTTT. It codes for CASSPRRKSLDLWGNTGELFF.

The chain recombines TRBV5-4 with TRBJ1-1, with 11 nucleotides matching TRBD1. The V gene's germline CDR1 is SGHNT and CDR2 YYREEE (reference sequence). The CDR3 contains 15 residues. The V segment lost 3 bases and the J segment 4 bases; nucleotides outside the gene matches: 5. The CDR3 coding sequence is TGTGCCAGCAGCTGGACAGGGGGCTTTACCACTGAAGCTTTCTTT. Its translation: CASSWTGGFTTEAFF.

This rearrangement joins TRBV6-5 to TRBJ2-5; D is possibly TRBD1 (6 bases). V lost 1 base and J 2 bases, leaving 8 bases between the germline ends. The V gene's germline CDR1 is MNHEY and CDR2 SVGAGI. This CDR3 spans 14 amino acids. Written as DNA, the CDR3 is TGTGCCAGCAGTTACTTCGGACAGCAAGAGACCCAGTACTTC. Translation: CASSYFGQQETQYF.

The rearrangement joins TRBV6-2 or TRBV6-3 to TRBJ2-1, with TRBD2 as a possible D gene (5 bases). The CDR3 loop spans 12 amino acids. CDR1 is MNHEY and CDR2 is SVGEGT in the germline V gene. V lost 6 bases and J lost 8, with 11 bases in between. The CDR3 DNA sequence: TGTGCCAGCAGCCCTAGGACTTATGAGCAGTTCTTC. This sequence encodes CASSPRTYEQFF.

This sequence joins TRBV14 and TRBJ2-2; 9 bases fit TRBD1. This CDR3 spans 18 amino acids. CDR1 and CDR2 from the germline V gene are SGHDN and FVKESK. V shed 4 bases, J shed 5 bases, and the junction held 14 bases outside the gene matches. The chain's CDR3 is CASSLFVAQGARTGELFF. DNA of the CDR3: TGTGCCAGCAGCCTTTTCGTGGCACAGGGGGCCCGAACCGGGGAGCTGTTTTTT.

This clone was counted a single time. DNA of the CDR3: TGTGCCACCAGTGAAGGGACGGGAGACAATGAGCAGTTCTTC. This encodes CATSEGTGDNEQFF. The chain couples TRBV24-1 to TRBJ2-1, with D perhaps TRBD2 (6 bases). The CDR3 is 14 residues long. V gave up 4 bases and J gave up 5 bases, with 11 bases separating them. CDR1 and CDR2 from the germline V gene are KGHDR and SFDVKD.

The gene calls are TRBV7-3 and TRBJ2-6, with 8 bases fitting TRBD1. Germline CDR1 and CDR2: SGHTA and FQGTGA. The CDR3 spans 17 residues. J lost 0 bases, V lost 4 bases, and 5 bases had no gene match. CDR3 nucleotides: TGTGCCAGCAGCTCCGGACAGGGCCGCTCTGGGGCCAACGTCCTGACTTTC. Translation: CASSSGQGRSGANVLTF.

The chain carries TRBV4-3 and TRBJ2-1; D remains unclear. V lost 0 bases, J lost 8 bases, and 8 bases lay in between. The CDR3 is 13 amino acids. Germline lookup yields CDR1 LGHNA and CDR2 YSLEER. CDR3 amino acids: CASSQDVADEQFF. DNA of the CDR3: TGCGCCAGCAGCCAAGATGTCGCGGATGAGCAGTTCTTC.

The rearrangement links TRBV5-4 to TRBJ1-1; D remains ambiguous. Germline V CDR1 and CDR2: SGHNT, YYREEE (reference sequence). V lost 0 bases and J lost 7, with 10 bases in between. The CDR3 sequence is 13 residues long. The CDR3 DNA sequence: TGTGCCAGCAGCTTGGCAGGATCATTTGAAGCTTTCTTT. This gives the protein CASSLAGSFEAFF.

CDR3 sequence: CASSPGTGLTYSWAYEQYF. CDR3 nucleotides: TGTGCCAGCAGTCCTGGGACAGGGCTAACCTACAGTTGGGCCTACGAGCAGTACTTC. The chain combines TRBV27 with TRBJ2-7; 9 nucleotides align to TRBD1. Looked up from germline, CDR1 is MNHEY and CDR2 is SMNVEV (reference sequence). CDR3 length: 19 amino acids. The junction had 19 bases not matched to a gene; V was cut back by 5 bases and J by 2 bases.

This sequence joins TRBV5-1 and TRBJ2-3; D is possibly TRBD2 (6 bases). The CDR3 length is 16 residues. The germline CDR1 and CDR2 sequences are SGHRS and YFSETQ. V lost 0 bases and J lost 3, with 14 bases in between. Here the CDR3 reads CASSLVTGERTDTQYF. CDR3 bases: TGCGCCAGCAGCTTGGTCACGGGAGAGCGTACAGATACGCAGTATTTT.

The CDR3 DNA is TGCGCCAGCAGCTTAAACTCCGGAGCGACCCAGTACTTC. Protein product: CASSLNSGATQYF. V usage is TRBV5-1 and J usage is TRBJ2-5; D is unclear. The CDR3 has 13 residues. The V and J ends lost 2 bases and 7 bases respectively, with 12 bases between them. CDR1 SGHRS and CDR2 YFSETQ come from the germline V gene.

The J gene is TRBJ1-1, the V gene TRBV18, with 10 bases aligning to TRBD1. The CDR3 runs to 15 residues. The J segment lost 5 bases and the V segment lost 0 bases, leaving 3 bases of the junction unmatched. Germline V gene sequence: CDR1 KGHSH, CDR2 LQKENI. CDR3 amino acids: CASSPPTGGITEAFF. The CDR3 nucleotides are TGTGCCAGCTCACCACCGACAGGGGGCATTACTGAAGCTTTCTTT.

The chain links TRBV28 to TRBJ2-7; 7 nucleotides line up with TRBD1. There are 15 residues in the CDR3. V trimming: 4 bases; J trimming: 2 bases; junction bases outside the gene matches: 8. CDR1 is MDHEN, CDR2 SYDVKM, per germline. Here the CDR3 DNA reads TGTGCCAGCAGTTCGACAGGGCCTCCTACCTACGAGCAGTACTTC. It codes for CASSSTGPPTYEQYF. The full variable domain, rest sourced from reference TRBV28 and TRBJ2-7, is DVKVTQSSRYLVKRTGEKVFLECVQDMDHENMFWYRQDPGLGLRLIYFSYDVKMKEKGDIPEGYSVSREKKERFSLILESASTNQTSMYLCASSSTGPPTYEQYFGPGTRLTVT.

This clone was seen just once. The chain employs TRBV19 and TRBJ2-5; D remains ambiguous. CDR3 length: 15 residues. The germline V gene encodes CDR1 LNHDA and CDR2 SQIVND (reference sequence). Trimming took 5 bases from V and 5 from J, leaving 18 bases between them. This CDR3 reads CASSSRKTIRETQYF. As DNA, the CDR3 is TGTGCCAGTAGTTCCCGGAAGACGATTCGGGAGACCCAGTACTTC.

This chain connects TRBV4-1 to TRBJ2-7, with D perhaps TRBD2 (6 bases). V was cut by 2 bases and J by 3 bases, with 17 bases left in between. The CDR3 runs 16 residues. Per the germline V gene, CDR1 is MGHRA and CDR2 is YSYEKL. The CDR3 protein is CASSQSYGGVNYEQYF. The DNA of the CDR3 is TGCGCCAGCAGCCAATCATACGGGGGAGTGAACTACGAGCAGTACTTC.